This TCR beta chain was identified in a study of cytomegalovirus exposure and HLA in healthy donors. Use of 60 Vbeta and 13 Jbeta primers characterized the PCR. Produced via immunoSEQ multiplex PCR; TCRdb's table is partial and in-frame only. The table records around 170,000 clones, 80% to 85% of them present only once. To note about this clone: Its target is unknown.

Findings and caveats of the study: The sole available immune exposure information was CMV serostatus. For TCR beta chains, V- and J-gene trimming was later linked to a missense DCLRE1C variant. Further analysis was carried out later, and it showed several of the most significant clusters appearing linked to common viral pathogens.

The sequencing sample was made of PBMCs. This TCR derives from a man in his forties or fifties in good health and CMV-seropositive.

CDR3 sequence: CASSSPGGTEAFF. CDR3 sequence (DNA): TGTGCCAGCAGCTCACCGGGGGGGACTGAAGCTTTCTTT. V gene TRBV7-2 combines with J gene TRBJ1-1; D might be TRBD1 (5 bases). The CDR3 spans 13 residues. Trimming left V 4 bases short and J 5 bases short, with 11 bases between. The germline V gene has CDR1 SGHTA and CDR2 FQGNSA.